The clone carrying this TCR beta chain was recorded only once. These data come from a study of blood T cell repertoires in COVID-19. The study drew participants aged about 18 to 90 years from some 24 US areas. Participants' reported clinical history set cohort assignment. Donors of Cohort 3 who recovered were those that had two negative PCRs, clearance, or symptom resolution. V was pared by 1 base and J by 0 bases, with 0 bases of the junction left unmatched. The CDR3 sequence is 15 residues long. CDR1 is SEHNR and CDR2 is FQNEAQ in the germline V gene (reference sequence). Sequencing used immunoSEQ multiplex PCR; TCRdb keeps in-frame clones, though not all of them. The sample has about 260,000 clones, about 83% seen once.

V usage is TRBV7-9 and J usage is TRBJ1-2, with 9 bases matching TRBD1. The receptor was derived from a woman aged 45-60 years who had recovered from COVID-19. The specimen was PBMCs or T cells enriched from blood (not recorded which). The CDR3 loop reads CASSLGTGANYGYTF. In nucleotides, the CDR3 is TGTGCCAGCAGCTTAGGGACAGGGGCTAACTATGGCTACACCTTC.